This TCR beta chain appears in the sequencing data of a study of cytomegalovirus exposure and HLA in healthy donors. Vbeta (60) and Jbeta (13) primers were used in the PCR. The protocol was immunoSEQ multiplex PCR, while the TCRdb copy is restricted to in-frame clones and leaves out a portion. The table lists about 240,000 clones, around 80% of them singletons, with about 7.5% in the top ten. Trimming took off 0 bases at V and 6 bases at J, with 5 bases between the two ends. This CDR3 spans 13 amino acids. Germline V CDR1 and CDR2: LGHNA, YNFKEQ. What was sequenced was PBMCs. This chain connects TRBV4-2 to TRBJ2-2; D not certain. This receptor was taken from a woman aged 60-75 years in good health and CMV-seropositive. CDR3 nucleotides: TGTGCCAGCAGCCAAGATCTGTCCGGGGAGCTGTTTTTT. Protein: CASSQDLSGELFF.